This T cell receptor beta chain comes out of a study of shared clonotypes between healthy human individuals. Germline V lookup: CDR1 SGHTA, CDR2 FQGNSA. The CDR3 sequence is 14 residues long. Trimming at V came to 5 bases and at J to 1 base, leaving 4 bases not matched to a gene. Profiling relied on immunoSEQ multiplex PCR, and the TCRdb table lists in-frame clones only, not all of them. The table records roughly 2 million clones, approximately 96% of them present only once. For this clone: The same CDR3 also results from other DNA sequences found in this sample.

Sequencing was carried out using naive CD4+ T cells sorted from blood. Subset here: CD45RA+ positively selected. This chain connects TRBV7-2 to TRBJ2-5; TRBD1 agrees at 7 bases. This receptor was obtained from a man between 18 and 35 years old in good health. The CDR3 is CASSLGQTQETQYF. The CDR3 DNA follows: TGTGCCAGCAGCCTGGGACAGACCCAAGAGACCCAGTACTTC.